The 30 T cell receptor beta chains presented below share a single source sample, sequenced in a study of blood T cell repertoires in COVID-19. Sequenced by immunoSEQ multiplex PCR; TCRdb stores in-frame clones only, minus some. Among about 170,000 clones, 88% were seen once, and the ten largest hold 20% to 30%. The sequencing input was peripheral blood. These receptors were collected from a man aged 55 to 70 with acute or convalescent COVID-19.

A few counts support this clone. The CDR3, as DNA: TGTGCTAGTGGTTTGGAGACGGGACAGGGATTCGAGCAGTACTTC. Translation: CASGLETGQGFEQYF. The chain uses TRBV12-5 and TRBJ2-7, with 9 nucleotides matching TRBD1. Germline loops: CDR1 LGHNT, CDR2 FRNRAP. The V and J ends lost 1 base and 6 bases, in that order; junction bases with no gene match: 7. This CDR3 region has 15 residues.

The chain couples TRBV7-8 to TRBJ1-4, with 8 bases identical to TRBD1. In germline, CDR1 is SGHVS, CDR2 FQNEAQ. The V gene end was trimmed by 5 bases and the J gene end by 4 bases; junction bases not matched to a gene: 3. CDR3 length: 14 amino acids. For the CDR3, the DNA is TGTGCCAGCAGCCGAGACAGGGGTAATGAAAAACTGTTTTTT. This sequence encodes CASSRDRGNEKLFF.

J is TRBJ1-1 and V is TRBV6-5; D is possibly TRBD1 (5 bases). V was cut by 4 bases and J by 4 bases, with 13 bases left in between. Germline CDR1 is MNHEY and CDR2 is SVGAGI. The CDR3 has 14 residues. The CDR3, as DNA: TGTGCCAGCAGTTCCGGGACTGTTTCCACTGAAGCTTTCTTT. Encoded protein: CASSSGTVSTEAFF.

V is TRBV5-1 and J is TRBJ1-6; D uncertain. This CDR3 is 13 amino acids long. Germline CDR1 SGHRS, CDR2 YFSETQ. V lost 1 base and J 7 bases, leaving 6 bases between the germline ends. CDR3 sequence (DNA): TGCGCCAGCAGCTTGAGTCAGAATTCACCCCTCCACTTT. Its translation is CASSLSQNSPLHF.

The chain is built from TRBV24-1 and TRBJ2-1; a possible D gene is TRBD2 (5 bases). The CDR3 covers 12 residues. Germline CDR1 reads KGHDR; CDR2 reads SFDVKD. V dropped 9 bases and J dropped 0 bases, with 5 bases sitting between them. The CDR3: CATGSSYNEQFF. In DNA form, the CDR3 reads TGTGCCACCGGGAGCTCCTACAATGAGCAGTTCTTC.

V gene TRBV20-1 combines with J gene TRBJ2-2, with D uncertain. The CDR3 has 11 residues. CDR1 and CDR2 (germline): DFQATT, SNEGSKA (reference sequence). Trimming removed 2 bases at V and 7 bases at J, with 5 bases between. The CDR3 bases are TGCAGTGCTAGACACATCGGGGAGCTGTTTTTT. It codes for CSARHIGELFF.

The chain combines TRBV6-5 with TRBJ1-2, with a weak D call TRBD1 (5 bases). V lost 1 base, J lost 7 bases, and 13 bases lay in between. CDR1 and CDR2 from the germline V gene are MNHEY and SVGAGI. The CDR3 is 14 amino acids. The CDR3 sequence: CASSYLGGISGYTF. In DNA, the CDR3 is TGTGCCAGCAGTTACTTGGGGGGAATCTCTGGCTACACCTTC.

This rearrangement joins TRBV5-1 to TRBJ2-3, with D hard to call. Trimming took off 1 base at V and 6 bases at J, with 12 bases between the two ends. The CDR3 extends over 14 amino acids. The V gene's germline CDR1 is SGHRS and CDR2 YFSETQ. This CDR3 reads CASSLYGLSDTQYF. In DNA, the CDR3 is TGCGCCAGCAGCTTGTACGGGTTGAGCGATACGCAGTATTTT. The entire variable domain, with the rest obtained from reference TRBV5-1 and TRBJ2-3, is as follows: KAGVTQTPRYLIKTRGQQVTLSCSPISGHRSVSWYQQTPGQGLQFLFEYFSETQRNKGNFPGRFSGRQFSNSRSEMNVSTLELGDSALYLCASSLYGLSDTQYFGPGTRLTVL.

J is TRBJ1-1 and V is TRBV9, with D uncertain. This CDR3 spans 16 amino acids. Trimming removed 3 bases from V and 1 base from J, with 16 bases in between. Germline CDR1 is SGDLS and CDR2 is YYNGEE. Here the CDR3 reads CASSAPPQRPNTEAFF. CDR3 nucleotides: TGTGCCAGCAGCGCCCCCCCACAGAGACCGAACACTGAAGCTTTCTTT.

The chain employs TRBV20-1 and TRBJ1-2, with a weak D call TRBD1 (5 bases). Germline CDR1 DFQATT, CDR2 SNEGSKA (reference sequence). V lost 3 bases to trimming and J lost 4 bases, with 18 bases between them. The CDR3 contains 15 residues. This CDR3 is CSASGQAGGTYGYTF. DNA for the CDR3: TGCAGTGCTAGTGGGCAGGCCGGGGGGACCTATGGCTACACCTTC.

The gene calls are TRBV28 and TRBJ2-3; TRBD2 aligns across 8 bases. Trimming at V came to 3 bases and at J to 3 bases, leaving 8 bases not matched to a gene. The CDR3 is 16 residues long. Germline CDR1 and CDR2: MDHEN and SYDVKM. The CDR3 sequence: CASSFRGVAGTDTQYF. CDR3 coding DNA: TGTGCCAGCAGTTTCCGGGGGGTAGCGGGGACAGATACGCAGTATTTT.

The gene calls are TRBV7-9 and TRBJ2-1, with D tentatively TRBD1 (6 bases). This CDR3 is built from 14 residues. CDR1 and CDR2 from the germline V gene are SEHNR and FQNEAQ (reference sequence). The germline V and J ends were trimmed by 4 bases and 3 bases, with 10 bases remaining between them. The CDR3 sequence is CASSSLRGYNEQFF. Written as DNA, the CDR3 is TGTGCCAGCAGCTCCCTCAGGGGCTACAATGAGCAGTTCTTC.

The rearrangement uses TRBV3-1 (or the pseudogene TRBV3-2) and TRBJ2-3; 12 nucleotides align to TRBD2. V lost 1 base and J lost 6; bases outside the gene matches: 5. Germline V gene lookup returns CDR1 LGHDT and CDR2 YNNKEL (reference sequence). There are 16 residues in the CDR3. The CDR3 loop reads CASSQATSGGTDTQYF. DNA of the CDR3: TGTGCCAGCAGCCAAGCCACTAGCGGGGGGACCGATACGCAGTATTTT.

The chain joins TRBV12-5 to TRBJ1-5, with TRBD1 matching over 8 bases. The CDR3 consists of 15 residues. Trimming at V came to 0 bases and at J to 10 bases, leaving 8 bases not matched to a gene. Germline assignment: CDR1 LGHNT and CDR2 FRNRAP. The CDR3 bases are TGTGCTAGTGGTTTGGTAGGACAGGGCGTCGCACCCCAGCATTTT. Translating gives CASGLVGQGVAPQHF.

This CDR3 is CASSSQGFIAFF. Written as DNA, the CDR3 is TGTGCCAGCAGCTCACAGGGGTTCATCGCTTTCTTT. V and J are TRBV7-9 and TRBJ1-1; 7 bases agree with TRBD1. CDR3 length equals 12 residues. Germline values: CDR1 SEHNR, CDR2 FQNEAQ (reference sequence). V trimming: 4 bases; J trimming: 11 bases; junction bases outside the gene matches: 7.

This sequence joins TRBV19 and TRBJ1-1, with D possibly TRBD1 on 6 matching bases. Germline assignment: CDR1 LNHDA and CDR2 SQIVND (reference sequence). The CDR3 length is 13 residues. Trimming took off 8 bases at V and 4 bases at J, with 14 bases between the two ends. DNA of the CDR3: TGTGCCAGTTTCCCGGGGGGCGGCACTGAAGCTTTCTTT. It codes for CASFPGGGTEAFF.

This chain joins TRBV6-4 and TRBJ1-4; TRBD1 aligns across 8 bases. Germline CDR1 MRHNA, CDR2 SNTAGT. Losses at the gene ends were 8 bases for V and 6 bases for J; bases not matched to a gene: 11. The CDR3 contains 15 residues. The CDR3 protein is CASSTGEERDEKLFF. The DNA for the CDR3 is TGTGCCAGCTCGACAGGGGAGGAGAGGGATGAAAAACTGTTTTTT.

This chain joins TRBV6-2 or TRBV6-3 and TRBJ1-2; D might be TRBD1 (5 bases). The ends were cut back, 6 bases at V and 1 base at J, with 15 bases in the middle. The germline V gene encodes CDR1 MNHEY and CDR2 SVGEGT. The CDR3 is 15 residues long. In DNA, the CDR3 is TGTGCCAGCAGCCCCCGACAGCCCGTTAACTATGGCTACACCTTC. Encoded protein: CASSPRQPVNYGYTF.

The V and J genes are TRBV5-1 and TRBJ2-2; perhaps TRBD2 as D (5 bases). Germline V lookup: CDR1 SGHRS, CDR2 YFSETQ. Trimming pared 0 bases from V and 5 bases from J, leaving 11 bases between. CDR3 length: 15 amino acids. In nucleotides, the CDR3 is TGCGCCAGCAGCTTGGGTCCACTAGGAACCGGGGAGCTGTTTTTT. This codes for CASSLGPLGTGELFF.

The sample holds one count of this clone. The rearrangement joins TRBV5-5 to TRBJ2-5; 9 bases are shared with TRBD2. The germline gives CDR1 SGHKS, CDR2 YYEKEE (reference sequence). The junction had 4 bases not matched to a gene; V was cut back by 0 bases and J by 4 bases. This CDR3 is 15 amino acids long. CDR3 DNA: TGTGCCAGCAGCTTGGTACTAGCGGGTGGAGAGACCCAGTACTTC. Amino acids: CASSLVLAGGETQYF. Filled out from reference TRBV5-5 and TRBJ2-5, the complete variable domain reads DAGVTQSPTHLIKTRGQQVTLRCSPISGHKSVSWYQQVLGQGPQFIFQYYEKEERGRGNFPDRFSARQFPNYSSELNVNALLLGDSALYLCASSLVLAGGETQYFGPGTRLLVL.

V and J are TRBV6-5 and TRBJ1-1; 8 bases match TRBD1. This CDR3 has 15 amino acids. V trimming: 4 bases; J trimming: 1 base; junction bases outside the gene matches: 5. The germline V gene has CDR1 MNHEY and CDR2 SVGAGI. CDR3 amino acids: CASSWTGIQNTEAFF. The DNA for the CDR3 is TGTGCCAGCAGTTGGACAGGGATACAGAACACTGAAGCTTTCTTT.

This clone was detected once. This chain connects TRBV6-5 to TRBJ1-2, with 8 bases fitting TRBD1. V gave up 7 bases and J gave up 3 bases; unmatched junction bases: 1. CDR3 length: 12 residues. Germline CDR1 and CDR2: MNHEY and SVGAGI. CDR3 nucleotides: TGTGCCAGCACAGGGGGCTACTATGGCTACACCTTC. Protein product: CASTGGYYGYTF.

The chain has TRBV30 and TRBJ1-5, with D possibly TRBD1 on 6 matching bases. The V end lost 0 bases, the J end lost 7 bases, and 16 bases lay between the germline ends. This CDR3 contains 15 residues. The germline gives CDR1 GTSNPN, CDR2 SVGIG (reference sequence). CDR3: CAWSVSLGGGQPQHF. In DNA form, the CDR3 reads TGTGCCTGGAGTGTAAGTTTGGGAGGGGGGCAGCCCCAGCATTTT.

This clone was seen more than once but under ten times. The chain has TRBV5-6 and TRBJ2-5; D remains ambiguous. This CDR3 is 13 amino acids long. Trimming took off 0 bases at V and 5 bases at J, with 8 bases between the two ends. CDR1 is SGHDT, CDR2 YYEEEE, per germline. CDR3 loop: CASSLDRRETQYF. The CDR3 nucleotides are TGTGCCAGCAGCTTGGACCGCCGGGAGACCCAGTACTTC. The whole variable domain, filled in from reference TRBV5-6 and TRBJ2-5, reads DAGVTQSPTHLIKTRGQQVTLRCSPKSGHDTVSWYQQALGQGPQFIFQYYEEEERQRGNFPDRFSGHQFPNYSSELNVNALLLGDSALYLCASSLDRRETQYFGPGTRLLVL.

The V and J genes are TRBV11-2 and TRBJ1-2; TRBD1 agrees at 7 bases. V lost 5 bases and J lost 0; bases outside the gene matches: 6. Germline CDR1 is SGHAT and CDR2 is FQNNGV. The CDR3 covers 15 residues. The CDR3 DNA reads TGTGCCAGCAGCCTTACAGGGGCCTCTAACTATGGCTACACCTTC. It is translated as CASSLTGASNYGYTF.

The rearrangement uses TRBV7-2 and TRBJ1-2; D possibly corresponds to TRBD1 (5 bases). The ends were cut back, 7 bases at V and 2 bases at J, with 14 bases in the middle. Germline assignment: CDR1 SGHTA and CDR2 FQGNSA. This CDR3 has 14 residues. CDR3 nucleotides: TGTGCCAGCAACGGTGGGCAGGGCAACTATGGCTACACCTTC. Protein sequence: CASNGGQGNYGYTF.

The V and J genes are TRBV6-4 and TRBJ1-1, with 7 bases that match TRBD1. Germline CDR1 and CDR2: MRHNA and SNTAGT. V gave up 4 bases and J gave up 5 bases; unmatched junction bases: 4. CDR3 length equals 13 residues. CDR3 bases: TGTGCCAGCAGTGTAGAGACAGGGACTGAAGCTTTCTTT. Its protein is CASSVETGTEAFF.

The genes are TRBV5-1 and TRBJ2-3, with 7 bases lining up with TRBD1. This CDR3 is built from 15 residues. CDR1 is SGHRS, CDR2 YFSETQ, per germline. The ends lost 4 bases at V and 1 base at J; junction bases unmatched: 6. CDR3 amino acids: CASSRTGGGTDTQYF. CDR3 sequence (DNA): TGCGCCAGCAGCCGGACAGGTGGAGGCACAGATACGCAGTATTTT.

The chain carries TRBV6-5 and TRBJ2-7, with 10 nucleotides matching TRBD1. Unmatched junction bases numbered 4, after V lost 3 bases and J lost 2 bases. Germline values: CDR1 MNHEY, CDR2 SVGAGI. The CDR3 has 15 residues. This CDR3 is CASSYGTGETYEQYF. In DNA, the CDR3 is TGTGCCAGCAGTTATGGGACAGGGGAAACCTACGAGCAGTACTTC.

This clone was recorded once. This CDR3 is CASSTTGGDEKLFF. In DNA form, the CDR3 reads TGTGCCAGCAGCACGACAGGGGGAGATGAAAAACTGTTTTTT. The rearrangement links TRBV6-6 to TRBJ1-4; TRBD1 aligns across 9 bases. V dropped 6 bases and J dropped 6; count of bases not matched to a gene: 5. The CDR3 consists of 14 residues. Germline-derived CDR1 and CDR2 are MNHNY and SVGAGI (reference sequence).